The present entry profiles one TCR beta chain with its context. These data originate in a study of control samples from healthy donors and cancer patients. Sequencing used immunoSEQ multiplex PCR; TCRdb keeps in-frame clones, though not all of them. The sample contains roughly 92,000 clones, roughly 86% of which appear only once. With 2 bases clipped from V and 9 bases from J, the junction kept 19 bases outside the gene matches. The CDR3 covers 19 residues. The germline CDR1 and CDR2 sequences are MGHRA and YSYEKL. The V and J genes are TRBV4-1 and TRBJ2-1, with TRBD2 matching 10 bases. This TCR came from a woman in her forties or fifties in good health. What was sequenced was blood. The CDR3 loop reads CASSQRQWGAGGPRSEQFF. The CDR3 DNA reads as TGCGCCAGCAGCCAAAGACAATGGGGAGCGGGGGGGCCCAGGAGTGAGCAGTTCTTC.